This section outlines one TCR beta chain sequence together with its context. The sample belongs to a study of T cells in women clearing cervical HPV infection. HPV was found by MY09/MY11 PCR and dot-blot genotyping. Some clones are missing from TCRdb's copy, which holds only in-frame ones; the method was immunoSEQ multiplex PCR. Recorded for this sample: under 50,000 clones. The clonotype originates from a woman aged 18 to 75 with a cervical HPV16 infection that either progressed to CIN3+ or cleared (not recorded which). The specimen sequenced was blood buffy coat.

Partial CDR3 DNA: TGCAGTGCCAAGGGGAGGGGCAGGAATCCCTACAATGAG. This encodes CSAKGRGRNPYNE. In full, the CDR3 reads CSAKGRGRNPYNEQFF. The V gene is TRBV20-1, the J gene TRBJ2-1; the match to TRBD2 covers 7 bases. The read terminates 3 residues ahead of where the CDR3 ends, so the germline J gene completes it. Germline V gene data show CDR1 as DFQATT and CDR2 as SNEGSKA (reference sequence). CDR3 length: 16 amino acids. Trimming cost V 6 bases and J 2 bases; bases outside gene matches: 13.